The entry below gives a single T cell receptor (beta chain) sequence along with its context. The antigen it binds to is not known. There are no base qualities to consult, and no much larger clone falls within one base. The immunoSEQ hsTCRbeta Kit was used to sequence TCR beta CDR3 regions from DNA. As for the original processing: TCR sequencing data were analysed with the ImmunoSEQ Analyzer. T cell clonality was calculated on productive rearrangements as 1 minus Pielou's evenness. T cell diversity was measured with the inverse Simpson index on productive templates. T cell density was expressed as TCR beta template counts normalized to usable DNA, with usable DNA estimated by amplifying and sequencing housekeeping genes. TCR metrics were compared across histologic stages using two-sided Kruskal-Wallis tests. The table was pulled from immuneACCESS by TCRdb, which kept in-frame rearrangements only. Such tables lose some clones; where checked, under half of the loss comes from unresolved V genes, and the rest has no known cause. V, J and clone size are those of that table, while D and trimming were read from the DNA. Counted in this sample were over 30,000 clones; 65% to 75% of them appeared once. The ten largest make up roughly 6.1% of the sample.

Ends trimmed: V by 3 bases, J by 15 bases; bases unmatched to a gene: 7. CDR1 and CDR2, looked up from the germline V gene, are SGHDT and YYEEEE. The CDR3 starts with the cysteine, ends with the phenylalanine, and has 13 residues. The kept DNA is CDR3 alone, 39 bases in frame from the first base. This specimen comes from a study of immune evolution from preneoplasia to lung adenocarcinoma (dated by TCRdb to 2020 to 2022). For context, the study as a whole: HLA loss of heterozygosity was found in approximately 7.6% of AIS, around 14% of MIA and 30% to 40% of ADC lesions, and in no AAH lesions. POLYSOLVER was used to infer Class I HLA alleles from exome data, and LOHHLA was used to detect allele-specific HLA loss. A total of around 52 patients contributed TCR sequencing data. According to the study, around 99 samples were used for TCR sequencing. In total, the cohort included roughly 49 patients with pulmonary nodules, all of whom underwent surgical resection. The sample size was set by how many specimens were available, not by a prior power calculation. Resected precursor lesions (AAH, AIS, MIA) and invasive adenocarcinomas were each compared against paired morphologically normal lung tissue. The immune data were combined with whole exome sequencing and methylation data from the same cohort of nodules. The study combined immune gene expression, TCR sequencing and multiplex immunofluorescence to profile immune contexture across lung adenocarcinoma precursors and invasive adenocarcinoma.

The investigation overall reported the following: The findings reflected association rather than direct causation, and larger cohorts with long-term follow-up and longitudinal biopsies were considered necessary. Normal lung had the highest top T cell clone frequencies, which appeared to decline progressively from AAH through AIS, MIA and invasive adenocarcinoma. Normal lung showed the highest clonality, whereas later-stage lesions appeared to have higher T cell density and diversity but lower clonality. KRAS-mutant nodules showed the highest T cell clonality compared with EGFR-mutant or double wild-type lesions. Because all patients came from Japan and China, whether the findings apply to Western populations was uncertain.

Between 2014 and 2017, the patients underwent resection in either Japan or China. The histologic diagnosis of each case was independently confirmed on H&E slides by two lung cancer pathologists. Premalignant or tumor cells were enriched for nucleic acid extraction by macro-dissection performed after pathologic assessment. The AllPrep DNA/RNA FFPE Kit was used to isolate DNA from FFPE tissue. This chain is built from TRBV5-6 and TRBJ2-1; 12 bases in the middle match TRBD2. The sequence was collected from a person between 55 and 69 years old with lung adenocarcinoma. Sequencing input: FFPE invasive lung adenocarcinoma tissue. Taken with the paper, the label for cell subset or site translates to: frankly invasive lung adenocarcinoma (ADC). The base sequence is TGTGCCAGCAGCTCCGGACTAGCGGGAATATGGTTCTTC. Its protein is CASSSGLAGIWFF.